This T cell receptor (beta chain) was sequenced in a study of blood T cell repertoires in COVID-19. On the study more broadly: In each case, the material was cDNA or gDNA derived from T cells, B-cell-depleted T cells, or PBMCs.

The CDR3 runs to 16 residues. Germline CDR1 and CDR2: MNHEY and SVGAGI. V was shortened by 4 bases and J by 0 bases, with 14 bases between the two germline ends. Per the study methods: The assay estimated nucleated cells by amplifying reference gene primers. TCRdb's table, derived via immunoSEQ multiplex PCR, lists solely in-frame clones and lacks some. Clone size and the V and J calls come from that table; the DNA yielded D and trimming. This table holds some 42,000 clones, about 85% found once. Specimen: peripheral blood. This chain connects TRBV6-5 to TRBJ2-3; D not resolved. The TCR was taken from a human donor in a cohort sampled during active COVID-19. CDR3 DNA: TGTGCCAGCAGTTCGCCAACTCGGGTTAGCACAGATACGCAGTATTTT. It is translated as CASSSPTRVSTDTQYF.